A few counts support the clone carrying this T cell receptor beta chain. The CDR3 contains 17 residues. Germline V gene data show CDR1 as SNHLY and CDR2 as FYNNEI. The ends lost 7 bases at V and 1 base at J; junction bases unmatched: 11. This entry is derived from a study of OX40 agonist ivuxolimab in advanced cancers. Sequencing was performed with immunoSEQ multiplex PCR; in TCRdb, only in-frame clones are kept and a portion is missing. This sample carries tens of thousands of clones, approximately 80% of them seen once, and the ten largest clones take around 18%. Autoimmune disease history or systemic immunosuppression led to patient exclusion.

The TCR comes from an adult with an advanced solid tumor such as melanoma, head and neck, liver or kidney cancer. The specimen comprised CD4+ or CD8+ T cells sorted from blood, sampled in a trial of the OX40 agonist ivuxolimab. The J gene is TRBJ2-1, the V gene TRBV2, with 9 positions matching TRBD1. CDR3 nucleotides: TGTGCCAGCACCCCACGTCCGGGACAGGGTTCCTACAATGAGCAGTTCTTC. Its protein is CASTPRPGQGSYNEQFF.